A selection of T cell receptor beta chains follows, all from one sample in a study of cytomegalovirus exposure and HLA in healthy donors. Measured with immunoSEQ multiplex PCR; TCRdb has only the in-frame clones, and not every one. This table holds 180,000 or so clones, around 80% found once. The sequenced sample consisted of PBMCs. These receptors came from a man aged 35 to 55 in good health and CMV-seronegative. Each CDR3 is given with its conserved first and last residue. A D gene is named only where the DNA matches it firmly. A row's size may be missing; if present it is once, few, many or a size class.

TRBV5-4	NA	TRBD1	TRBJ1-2	TGTGCCAGCAGTTTATCGACAGGGTTGGGGGCTAACTATGGCTACACCTTC	CASSLSTGLGANYGYTF
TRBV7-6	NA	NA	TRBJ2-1	TGTGCCAGCAGCCCCGAAGCTATGGGGCTAGGCCCTTACAATGAGCAGTTCTTC	CASSPEAMGLGPYNEQFF
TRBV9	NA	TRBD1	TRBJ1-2	TGTGCCAGCAGCGTAGGACAGGGGGATGTAGGTGGCTACACCTTC	CASSVGQGDVGGYTF
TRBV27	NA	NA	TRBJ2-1	TGTGCCAGCAGTCTTATTAAAAATGAGCAGTTCTTC	CASSLIKNEQFF
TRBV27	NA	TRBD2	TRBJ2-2	TGTGCCAGCAGTGGCAGCGGGAGAAACACCGGGGAGCTGTTTTTT	CASSGSGRNTGELFF
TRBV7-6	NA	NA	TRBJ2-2	TGTGCCAGCAGCGCCACCGGCGGAGGGGTGAACACCGGGGAGCTGTTTTTT	CASSATGGGVNTGELFF
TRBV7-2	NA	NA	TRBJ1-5	TGTGCCAGCAGCTCACAGCGCAATCAGCCCCAGCATTTT	CASSSQRNQPQHF
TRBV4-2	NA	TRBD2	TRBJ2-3	TGTGCCAGCAGCCAACAAGCGGGGGGGAGCACAGATACGCAGTATTTT	CASSQQAGGSTDTQYF
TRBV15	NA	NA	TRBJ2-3	TGTGCCACCGCCCGTGAGGTGCGGCGCACAGATACGCAGTATTTT	CATAREVRRTDTQYF
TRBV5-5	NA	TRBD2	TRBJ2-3	TGTGCCAGCAGCCAAAGACTAGCGGGAGGATTAACAGATACGCAGTATTTT	CASSQRLAGGLTDTQYF
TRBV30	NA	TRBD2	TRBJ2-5	TGTGCCTGGAGTGTACAGCGGGGTAAGACCCAGTACTTC	CAWSVQRGKTQYF
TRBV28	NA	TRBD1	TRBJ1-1	TGTGCCAGCAGTTTACCGGGACAGGGGGCTGAAGCTTTCTTT	CASSLPGQGAEAFF
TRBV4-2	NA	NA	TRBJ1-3	TGTGCCAGCAGCCAAGGGGCAGGCGTCACCATATATTTT	CASSQGAGVTIYF
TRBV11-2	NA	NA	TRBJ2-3	TGTGCCAGCAGCTCACAACGGGGAGATACGCAGTATTTT	CASSSQRGDTQYF
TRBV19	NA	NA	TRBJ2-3	TGTGCCAGTAGTATCAGGGAAGGGACAGATACGCAGTATTTT	CASSIREGTDTQYF
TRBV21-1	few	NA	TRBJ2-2	TGTGCCAGCAGCGTGATGGGGCTTAGGGGGCGCATCTCTAACACCGGGGAGCTGTTTTTT	CASSVMGLRGRISNTGELFF